This TCR beta chain was recovered during a study of shared clonotypes between healthy human individuals. Naive CD8 cells, CD45RO-negative and positively selected for CCR7, excluded terminally differentiated effector memory CD45RA+ cells. V was cut by 0 bases and J by 6 bases, with 4 bases left in between. Germline V gives CDR1 SGHDT, CDR2 YYEEEE. The CDR3 contains 11 residues. Data came from immunoSEQ multiplex PCR; TCRdb stores just in-frame clones and leaves some out. The profile covers about 1,900,000 clones, with about 95% appearing a single time and 1.2% taken by the ten largest. This clone was detected once. Antigen specificity is unknown. Other DNA sequences of this sample code for an identical CDR3. Broader study findings: Clonotype sharing across a few donors was observed for 4% to 5.5% of naive CD4 clonotypes. An effect of sequencing depth on clonotype sharing among donors was expected.

The genes are TRBV5-6 and TRBJ2-7; D is uncertain. Sequencing was done on a sample of naive CD8+ T cells sorted from blood. This TCR came from a man aged 18 to 29 in good health. CDR3 region: CASSLESEQYF. CDR3 coding DNA: TGTGCCAGCAGCTTGGAAAGCGAGCAGTACTTC.